This TCR beta chain is from a study of T cells in pancreatic ductal adenocarcinoma. Selected pancreatic ductal adenocarcinoma patients had undergone surgery without neoadjuvant therapy. Study-wide points: The resected pancreatic cancer cohort was biased toward the minority with early-stage disease. Mean clonality was roughly 0.1 in tumors and roughly 0.067 in blood, not significantly different. Compared with tumor, blood showed more total productive templates and about 8-fold more clonotypes.

V shed 0 bases and J 0 bases; nucleotides not matched to a gene: 1. Germline V gives CDR1 SGHDT, CDR2 YYEEEE. The CDR3 is 15 amino acids. Assay used: immunoSEQ multiplex PCR; TCRdb lists only in-frame clones, some missing. The sample has about 98,000 clones; around 96% are singletons. As for this clone: The antigen is not known.

V gene TRBV5-6 combines with J gene TRBJ2-5; the match to TRBD2 covers 8 bases. This TCR was recovered from a human donor with pancreatic ductal adenocarcinoma. What was sequenced was PBMCs. CDR3 DNA: TGTGCCAGCAGCTTGGCTAGCGGGTACCAAGAGACCCAGTACTTC. Translated: CASSLASGYQETQYF.